These 17 T cell receptor beta chains originate from one sample sequenced in a study of blood T cells in healthy people across ages. Primed by a sample-barcoded 5' primer and a J-beta primer mix, a second PCR proceeded for about 6 to 12 cycles. TCRdb ran MiXCR on the 5' RACE reads and lists one entry per CDR3 protein. The profile shows fewer than 2 million distinct CDR3 sequences, approximately 39% of them singletons. Sequences were obtained from blood. These receptors were taken from a human donor in good health.

V and J are TRBV7-2 and TRBJ2-3; possible D gene TRBD1, 6 bases. Trimming left V 5 bases short and J 12 bases short, with 21 bases between. In germline, CDR1 is SGHTA, CDR2 FQGNSA. The CDR3 is made up of 14 amino acids. CDR3 region: CASSQGPFGARQYF. Here the CDR3 DNA reads TGTGCCAGCAGCCAGGGGCCGTTTGGCGCGCGACAGTATTTT.

This clonotype was seen a few times. The V call is TRBV12-3 or TRBV12-4, the J call TRBJ1-5; a possible D gene is TRBD1 (5 bases). Trimming left V 6 bases short and J 5 bases short, with 14 bases between. This CDR3 has 14 residues. CDR3 nucleotide sequence: TGTGCCAGCAGCCCGGGGGGGGGATATCAGCCCCAGCATTTT. The encoded protein is CASSPGGGYQPQHF.

The chain has TRBV27 and TRBJ2-1; TRBD2 aligns across 8 bases. The trim removed 5 bases at V and 2 bases at J, leaving 8 bases unmatched. This CDR3 is 16 amino acids long. Per the germline V gene, CDR1 is MNHEY and CDR2 is SMNVEV (reference sequence). In DNA, the CDR3 is TGTGCCAGCAGTGCCCCCGGGGGGGCCACCTACAATGAGCAGTTCTTC. This translates into CASSAPGGATYNEQFF.

This clonotype was observed a handful of times. The rearrangement uses TRBV27 and TRBJ1-2; 7 bases agree with TRBD1. The length of the CDR3 is 17 residues. Germline values: CDR1 MNHEY, CDR2 SMNVEV (reference sequence). V dropped 0 bases and J dropped 0; count of bases not matched to a gene: 7. For the CDR3, the DNA is TGTGCCAGCAGTTTATCCCGAGGAACAGGGGCTAACTATGGCTACACCTTC. Translation: CASSLSRGTGANYGYTF.

This clonotype has a handful of counts. This chain joins TRBV29-1 and TRBJ2-1; D not certain. Germline V gene data show CDR1 as SQVTM and CDR2 as ANQGSEA. Trimming cost V 7 bases and J 6 bases, with 16 bases left between them. This CDR3 region has 13 residues. In nucleotides, the CDR3 is TGCAGCGCGCCCCGAGGCCCTTCCAATGAGCAGTTCTTC. It yields the protein CSAPRGPSNEQFF.

CDR3 DNA sequence: TGTGCCAGCAGTACCCGAGACACCAATCAGCCCCAGCATTTT. Amino acids: CASSTRDTNQPQHF. The V call is TRBV25-1, the J call TRBJ1-5, with D uncertain. The CDR3 sequence is 14 residues long. CDR1 and CDR2 from the germline V gene are MGHDK and SYGVNS. V lost 5 bases, J lost 3 bases, and 11 bases lay in between.

This clonotype occurred a few times. J is TRBJ2-1 and V is TRBV7-3; 7 positions agree with TRBD1. The CDR3 has 15 amino acids. The germline V gene has CDR1 SGHTA and CDR2 FQGTGA. V was pared by 5 bases and J by 2 bases, with 6 bases of the junction left unmatched. The CDR3 here is CASSMDRSTYNEQFF. The DNA for the CDR3 is TGTGCCAGCAGCATGGACAGGTCGACCTACAATGAGCAGTTCTTC.

The chain recombines TRBV14 with TRBJ2-3; D possibly matches TRBD1 or TRBD2 (5 bases each). Trimming cost V 0 bases and J 2 bases, with 18 bases left between them. CDR1 and CDR2 from the germline V gene are SGHDN and FVKESK. The CDR3 runs to 18 residues. The CDR3 spells CASSQDGSEGPYTDTQYF. CDR3 nucleotide sequence: TGTGCCAGCAGCCAAGATGGTTCAGAGGGGCCGTACACAGATACGCAGTATTTT.

V and J are TRBV4-3 and TRBJ2-1; 9 positions agree with TRBD2. Losses at the gene ends were 0 bases for V and 6 bases for J; bases not matched to a gene: 9. This CDR3 region has 17 residues. Per the germline V gene, CDR1 is LGHNA and CDR2 is YSLEER. The CDR3 loop is CASSQDRWRGGPNEQFF. CDR3 sequence (DNA): TGCGCCAGCAGCCAAGATCGTTGGCGGGGGGGCCCCAATGAGCAGTTCTTC.

This clonotype has only a few counts. The chain couples TRBV4-3 to TRBJ2-3; D is unclear. Trimming left V 0 bases short and J 1 base short, with 11 bases between. Per germline, CDR1 LGHNA and CDR2 YSLEER. This CDR3 comprises 16 residues. The CDR3 spells CASSQDVGLRTDTQYF. CDR3 nucleotide sequence: TGCGCCAGCAGCCAAGATGTGGGTCTCCGCACAGATACGCAGTATTTT.

This clonotype was found a few times. This chain links TRBV29-1 with TRBJ1-2; D ambiguous. Germline loops: CDR1 SQVTM, CDR2 ANQGSEA. Trimming shortened V by 0 bases and J by 7 bases, and 12 bases separated the two germline ends. This CDR3 region has 13 residues. The CDR3, as DNA: TGCAGCGTTGAAGATCGAAACAGTGGTGGCTACACCTTC. Encoded protein: CSVEDRNSGGYTF.

The chain combines TRBV19 with TRBJ1-2; no clear D gene. CDR1 is LNHDA and CDR2 is SQIVND in the germline V gene (reference sequence). The V end lost 7 bases, the J end lost 4 bases, and 10 bases lay between the germline ends. The CDR3 loop spans 12 amino acids. The CDR3 reads CASTMGVYGYTF. The CDR3 region has the DNA TGTGCCAGTACCATGGGCGTCTATGGCTACACCTTC.

The chain employs TRBV6-1 and TRBJ1-3; D remains ambiguous. CDR1 is MNHNS and CDR2 is SASEGT in the germline V gene. CDR3 length: 13 residues. Trimming left V 10 bases short and J 11 bases short, with 21 bases between. The CDR3 sequence: CAIPDTVRGAIYF. The CDR3 DNA reads TGTGCCATTCCTGATACCGTGAGAGGCGCCATATATTTT.

Only one count was recorded for this clonotype. The chain is built from TRBV7-8 and TRBJ1-5; TRBD1 agrees at 10 bases. The CDR3 totals 16 residues. V shed 3 bases and J 7 bases; nucleotides not matched to a gene: 9. Germline assignment: CDR1 SGHVS and CDR2 FQNEAQ. The CDR3 nucleotides are TGTGCCAGCAGCTTCCGGACCCGGACAGGGGGACAGCCCCAGCATTTT. This codes for CASSFRTRTGGQPQHF. Looking up the rest from reference TRBV7-8 and TRBJ1-5 gives the full variable domain: GAGVSQSPRYKVAKRGQDVALRCDPISGHVSLFWYQQALGQGPEFLTYFQNEAQLDKSGLPSDRFFAERPEGSVSTLKIQRTQQEDSAVYLCASSFRTRTGGQPQHFGDGTRLSIL.

A few counts support this clonotype. This chain links TRBV11-2 with TRBJ2-1, with 9 bases lining up with TRBD2. The length of the CDR3 is 18 residues. The germline gives CDR1 SGHAT, CDR2 FQNNGV. V trimming: 5 bases; J trimming: 3 bases; junction bases outside the gene matches: 14. CDR3 sequence reads: CASSKGRASGVDYNEQFF. DNA for the CDR3: TGTGCCAGCAGCAAAGGGAGGGCTAGCGGGGTTGACTACAATGAGCAGTTCTTC.

This clonotype has only a few counts. The rearrangement links TRBV7-2 to TRBJ2-3; D remains ambiguous. V dropped 5 bases and J dropped 2 bases, with 8 bases sitting between them. This CDR3 comprises 13 residues. Germline lookup yields CDR1 SGHTA and CDR2 FQGNSA. DNA for the CDR3: TGTGCCAGCAGCCAAACATACACAGATACGCAGTATTTT. It translates to CASSQTYTDTQYF.

This clonotype was detected a few times. This rearrangement joins TRBV28 to TRBJ2-1; D is perhaps TRBD1 (5 bases). Trimming pared 6 bases from V and 4 bases from J, leaving 19 bases between. The germline gives CDR1 MDHEN, CDR2 SYDVKM. CDR3 length equals 16 residues. The DNA of the CDR3 is TGTGCCAGCAGCCCCCTCCATCAGGGAATATACAATGAGCAGTTCTTC. Translation gives CASSPLHQGIYNEQFF.